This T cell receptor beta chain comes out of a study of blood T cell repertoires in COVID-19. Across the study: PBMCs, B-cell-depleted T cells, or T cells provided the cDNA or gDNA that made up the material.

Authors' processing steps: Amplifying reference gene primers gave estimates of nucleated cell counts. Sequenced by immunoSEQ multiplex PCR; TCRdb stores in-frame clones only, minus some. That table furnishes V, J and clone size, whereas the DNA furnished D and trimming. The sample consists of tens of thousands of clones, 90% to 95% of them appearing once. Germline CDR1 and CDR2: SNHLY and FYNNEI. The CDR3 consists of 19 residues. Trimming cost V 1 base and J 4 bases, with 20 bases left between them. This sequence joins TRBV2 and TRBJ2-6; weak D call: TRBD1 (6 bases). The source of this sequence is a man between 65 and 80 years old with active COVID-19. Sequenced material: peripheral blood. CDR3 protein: CASSEGAGRGLQGANVLTF. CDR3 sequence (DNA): TGTGCCAGCAGTGAAGGGGCAGGCAGGGGCCTGCAGGGGGCCAACGTCCTGACTTTC. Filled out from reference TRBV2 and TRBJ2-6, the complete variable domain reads EPEVTQTPSHQVTQMGQEVILRCVPISNHLYFYWYRQILGQKVEFLVSFYNNEISEKSEIFDDQFSVERPDGSNFTLKIRSTKLEDSAMYFCASSEGAGRGLQGANVLTFGAGSRLTVL.